These 6 T cell receptor beta chains share one sample of origin, sequenced in a study of T cell responses to AZD1222 COVID-19 vaccine. Measured with immunoSEQ multiplex PCR; TCRdb has only the in-frame clones, and not every one. This sample yields 120,000 or so clones, of which about 88% are seen a single time; about 29% belongs to the top ten. The material was peripheral blood, obtained on day 0 of AZD1222 vaccination. Receptor source: an adult in good health.

CDR3 bases: TGTGCCAGCAGCCAAGGAGGAGGGTCCGCCGGGGAGCTGTTTTTT. Translating gives CASSQGGGSAGELFF. This sequence joins TRBV3-1 (or the pseudogene TRBV3-2) and TRBJ2-2, with a possible D match to TRBD2 (6 bases). V lost 1 base and J 6 bases, leaving 12 bases between the germline ends. The CDR3 sequence is 15 residues long. Germline assignment: CDR1 LGHDT and CDR2 YNNKEL (reference sequence).

The chain uses TRBV7-2 and TRBJ2-2; a weak D match, TRBD2 (6 bases). Trimming took 1 base from V and 0 from J, leaving 6 bases between them. CDR3 size: 15 residues. Germline V gene lookup returns CDR1 SGHTA and CDR2 FQGNSA. This CDR3 is CASSLVAANTGELFF. DNA for the CDR3: TGTGCCAGCAGCTTAGTAGCGGCGAACACCGGGGAGCTGTTTTTT.

This chain uses TRBV19 with TRBJ1-2; 7 bases line up with TRBD1. In germline, CDR1 is LNHDA, CDR2 SQIVND (reference sequence). V lost 7 bases and J lost 7; bases outside the gene matches: 9. CDR3 length: 13 residues. The CDR3 nucleotides read TGTGCCAGTAATCACAGGGGAGGTTCTGGCTACACCTTC. Its protein is CASNHRGGSGYTF.

CDR3: CASSPDSTGDRAHEQYF. CDR3 DNA sequence: TGTGCCAGCAGCCCAGACTCCACCGGCGACAGGGCACACGAGCAGTACTTC. This rearrangement joins TRBV4-2 to TRBJ2-7; TRBD1 matches 7 bases. V gave up 4 bases and J gave up 5 bases; unmatched junction bases: 17. CDR3 length equals 17 residues. Germline CDR1 and CDR2: LGHNA and YNFKEQ.

This chain joins TRBV5-5 and TRBJ2-7; TRBD1 matches at 8 bases. V was pared by 3 bases and J by 6 bases, with 14 bases of the junction left unmatched. The CDR3 is made up of 16 amino acids. Looked up from germline, CDR1 is SGHKS and CDR2 is YYEKEE (reference sequence). This CDR3 reads CASSYGQGLVLGEQYF. The DNA for the CDR3 is TGTGCCAGCAGCTACGGACAGGGCCTGGTATTAGGCGAGCAGTACTTC.

The chain is built from TRBV7-2 and TRBJ2-3, with 7 positions matching TRBD2. The CDR3 is 15 residues long. Germline CDR1 reads SGHTA; CDR2 reads FQGNSA. The V segment lost 5 bases and the J segment 1 base; nucleotides outside the gene matches: 6. CDR3 loop: CASSPWAGGTDTQYF. Here the CDR3 DNA reads TGTGCCAGCAGCCCATGGGCGGGGGGCACAGATACGCAGTATTTT.